The table lists the clone carrying this TCR beta chain with a few counts. The sample originates from a study of blood T cell repertoires in COVID-19. About the study: Material from acute and convalescent COVID-19 was sourced from the United States, Italy and Spain. From T cells, B-cell-depleted T cells, or PBMCs came the material, which was cDNA or gDNA.

Methods used by the authors: Researchers report that nucleated cell counts were estimated from reference gene primer amplification. Measured with immunoSEQ multiplex PCR; TCRdb has only the in-frame clones, and not every one. V and J calls and clone size follow that table, whereas D and trimming were derived from the DNA. The sample includes under 150,000 clones, roughly three quarters of them seen just once. CDR1 is LGHDT, CDR2 YNNKEL, per germline (reference sequence). CDR3 length: 15 residues. V gave up 0 bases and J gave up 5 bases, with 8 bases separating them. Sequenced sample: peripheral blood. The genes are TRBV3-1 (or the pseudogene TRBV3-2) and TRBJ1-6; D gene unclear. The origin of this receptor is a man older than 75 with acute or convalescent COVID-19. The CDR3 region has the DNA TGTGCCAGCAGCCAAGATGGAGCTAATAATTCACCCCTCCACTTT. Its protein product is CASSQDGANNSPLHF.